Presented here are 19 T cell receptor beta chains from one specimen sequenced in a study of T cell responses to AZD1222 COVID-19 vaccine. Clones were sequenced by immunoSEQ multiplex PCR, and TCRdb holds only the in-frame ones, with some missing. The sample shows about 96,000 clones, around 91% of them seen only once. The sample here was peripheral blood, taken on day 0 of MenACWY control vaccination. These receptors originate from an adult in good health.

The rearrangement joins TRBV27 to TRBJ1-2; TRBD1 matches 9 bases. The germline V gene has CDR1 MNHEY and CDR2 SMNVEV (reference sequence). The CDR3 length is 14 residues. Germline trimming cut 6 bases from V and 4 bases from J; bases unmatched to any gene: 6. The CDR3 DNA sequence: TGTGCCAGCAGAGCCACAGGGGGCGGCTATGGCTACACCTTC. Translated, it gives CASRATGGGYGYTF.

V usage is TRBV27 and J usage is TRBJ1-2; D is unclear. The CDR3 covers 14 residues. Germline lookup yields CDR1 MNHEY and CDR2 SMNVEV (reference sequence). Trimming stripped 6 bases from V and 2 bases from J, with 13 bases between. Here the CDR3 DNA reads TGTGCCAGCAGCCCCCGGACGGGGAACTATGGCTACACCTTC. This translates into CASSPRTGNYGYTF.

The chain is built from TRBV19 and TRBJ1-5, with a tentative D call TRBD1 (5 bases). Per germline, CDR1 LNHDA and CDR2 SQIVND (reference sequence). This CDR3 has 17 amino acids. V was clipped by 1 base and J by 1 base, with 14 bases between them. The CDR3 protein is CASSIVGTIFSNQPQHF. The CDR3 DNA sequence: TGTGCCAGTAGTATAGTTGGGACGATCTTCAGCAATCAGCCCCAGCATTTT.

This clone was detected once. The DNA of the CDR3 is TGTGCCAGCAGTCCTCCCAGGGGAGCCCCTGAAAAACTGTTTTTT. Translating it yields CASSPPRGAPEKLFF. This chain connects TRBV28 to TRBJ1-4, with TRBD1 as a possible D gene (6 bases). The CDR3 covers 15 residues. The V end was cut by 5 bases, the J end by 7 bases, with 17 bases between. Germline CDR1 MDHEN, CDR2 SYDVKM.

The gene calls are TRBV7-9 and TRBJ2-5; TRBD2 matches 10 bases. Germline CDR1 is SEHNR and CDR2 is FQNEAQ (reference sequence). J was trimmed by 5 bases and V by 4 bases; bases with no gene match: 7. The CDR3 loop spans 15 amino acids. The CDR3 is CASSSNLAGVETQYF. In nucleotides, the CDR3 is TGTGCCAGCAGCTCCAACCTAGCGGGAGTCGAGACCCAGTACTTC.

V is TRBV12-3 or TRBV12-4 and J is TRBJ2-3, with no clear D. This CDR3 comprises 11 residues. V was clipped by 5 bases and J by 2 bases, with 2 bases between them. The CDR3 loop is CASSLTDTQYF. The CDR3 region has the DNA TGTGCCAGCAGTCTCACAGATACGCAGTATTTT.

The chain recombines TRBV24-1 with TRBJ1-5; TRBD1 is a possible D gene (6 bases). The V gene's germline CDR1 is KGHDR and CDR2 SFDVKD. The CDR3 is made up of 13 amino acids. Trimming took off 7 bases at V and 4 bases at J, with 10 bases between the two ends. The CDR3 DNA follows: TGTGCCACCAGACAGGGTGAAAATCAGCCCCAGCATTTT. Its translation: CATRQGENQPQHF.

This rearrangement joins TRBV12-3 or TRBV12-4 to TRBJ2-7, with 13 positions matching TRBD2. CDR3 size: 13 residues. Trimming at V came to 5 bases and at J to 5 bases, leaving 0 bases not matched to a gene. CDR3 nucleotides: TGTGCCAGCAGTGGACTAGCGGGGGACGAGCAGTACTTC. Its protein product is CASSGLAGDEQYF.

The J gene is TRBJ1-5, the V gene TRBV28, with 8 bases matching TRBD1. CDR1 and CDR2 from the germline V gene are MDHEN and SYDVKM. CDR3 length: 15 residues. With V trimmed by 5 bases and J by 6 bases, 9 bases remained unmatched. The CDR3 DNA reads TGTGCCAGCAGTAATCAACAGGGGGTCGGTCAGCCCCAGCATTTT. Its translation is CASSNQQGVGQPQHF.

The V and J genes are TRBV3-1 (or the pseudogene TRBV3-2) and TRBJ1-2, with 7 bases lining up with TRBD1. The CDR3 extends over 15 amino acids. CDR1 is LGHDT, CDR2 YNNKEL, per germline (reference sequence). The trim removed 3 bases at V and 8 bases at J, leaving 12 bases unmatched. The CDR3 coding sequence is TGTGCCAGCAGCCAGACCCGGGACAGCTTAGGGGGCTACACCTTC. Translated, it gives CASSQTRDSLGGYTF.

This clone was picked up one time. The CDR3 region is CASTDGQSYEQYF. DNA of the CDR3: TGTGCCAGCACCGACGGACAGAGCTACGAGCAGTACTTC. The chain links TRBV6-5 to TRBJ2-7, with TRBD1 as a possible D gene (6 bases). CDR1 and CDR2 (germline): MNHEY, SVGAGI. CDR3 size: 13 residues. The V end lost 7 bases, the J end lost 3 bases, and 13 bases lay between the germline ends.

The genes are TRBV19 and TRBJ1-5; D is uncertain. CDR1 and CDR2 (germline): LNHDA, SQIVND (reference sequence). There are 16 residues in the CDR3. V was clipped by 6 bases and J by 5 bases, with 20 bases between them. As DNA, the CDR3 is TGTGCCAGTAGCGCGTCCTTACCGGGCCTGGATCAGCCCCAGCATTTT. Its translation: CASSASLPGLDQPQHF.

The V call is TRBV2, the J call TRBJ1-1; TRBD1 aligns across 7 bases. The CDR3 is 12 amino acids. Unmatched junction bases numbered 6, after V lost 7 bases and J lost 7 bases. Germline CDR1 is SNHLY and CDR2 is FYNNEI. The CDR3 DNA reads TGTGCCAGCAAAGAGGGGGCCGGTGAAGCTTTCTTT. Protein sequence: CASKEGAGEAFF.

CDR3 in amino acids: CATTRDRGQPQHF. The CDR3 bases are TGTGCCACCACCCGGGACAGGGGCCAGCCCCAGCATTTT. The chain joins TRBV15 to TRBJ1-5, with 10 bases matching TRBD1. Germline values: CDR1 LNHNV, CDR2 YYDKDF (reference sequence). V was pared by 7 bases and J by 7 bases, with 4 bases of the junction left unmatched. The CDR3 is 13 residues long.

J is TRBJ2-1 and V is TRBV7-8, with D unclear. The V gene's germline CDR1 is SGHVS and CDR2 FQNEAQ. V lost 3 bases to trimming and J lost 9 bases, with 15 bases between them. The CDR3 has 14 amino acids. As DNA, the CDR3 is TGTGCCAGCAGCTTCGGGTACGGCTCGGGTGAGCAGTTCTTC. This codes for CASSFGYGSGEQFF.

The rearrangement links TRBV18 to TRBJ1-1; D may be TRBD1 (5 bases). This CDR3 has 15 amino acids. In germline, CDR1 is KGHSH, CDR2 LQKENI. The germline V and J ends were trimmed by 0 bases and 4 bases, with 12 bases remaining between them. CDR3 in amino acids: CASSPPGRVATEAFF. CDR3 sequence (DNA): TGTGCCAGCTCACCACCCGGCAGGGTAGCCACTGAAGCTTTCTTT.

The chain links TRBV28 to TRBJ2-7; D perhaps matches TRBD1 (6 bases). Germline values: CDR1 MDHEN, CDR2 SYDVKM. This CDR3 has 13 amino acids. V dropped 7 bases and J dropped 5 bases, with 15 bases sitting between them. The CDR3 sequence is CASNLGGRDEQYF. CDR3 coding DNA: TGTGCCAGCAATCTAGGGGGTCGCGACGAGCAGTACTTC.

The V and J genes are TRBV28 and TRBJ1-1; no firm D call. Germline values: CDR1 MDHEN, CDR2 SYDVKM. The CDR3 sequence is 14 residues long. Trimming stripped 6 bases from V and 4 bases from J, with 15 bases between. The CDR3 loop reads CASRVGGLGTEAFF. CDR3 in DNA: TGTGCCAGCAGAGTAGGAGGTTTGGGCACTGAAGCTTTCTTT.

The chain is built from TRBV2 and TRBJ1-1; D is unclear. The CDR3 is 13 amino acids. Germline V lookup: CDR1 SNHLY, CDR2 FYNNEI. V was pared by 5 bases and J by 0 bases, with 7 bases between. The CDR3 nucleotides are TGTGCCAGCAGTTGGCAGATGAACACTGAAGCTTTCTTT. As protein: CASSWQMNTEAFF.